Below are 32 T cell receptor beta chains sequenced from a single sample in a study of identical twins. Via MiXCR, TCRdb re-called the 5' RACE reads, giving one row per CDR3 protein. The data show 200,000 to 300,000 distinct CDR3 sequences, 10% seen once. The sample consisted of memory T cells sorted from blood. The receptors shown here come from a man aged 50 or older in good health.

This clonotype was detected a few times. This chain connects TRBV5-6 to TRBJ2-7; D might be TRBD2 (7 bases). V shed 1 base and J shed 0 bases, with 20 bases lying between them. This CDR3 region has 18 residues. The V gene's germline CDR1 is SGHDT and CDR2 YYEEEE. In DNA form, the CDR3 reads TGTGCCAGCAGCTTGAAAGTGGGGGGGCGGCTGAGCTCCTACGAGCAGTACTTC. It is translated as CASSLKVGGRLSSYEQYF.

This clonotype was counted between two and nine times. This rearrangement joins TRBV9 to TRBJ1-1; D remains unclear. The germline gives CDR1 SGDLS, CDR2 YYNGEE. This CDR3 spans 17 amino acids. With 3 bases removed from V and 2 bases from J, the gap between germline ends came to 20 bases. CDR3 sequence (DNA): TGTGCCAGCAGCGCAACCTTGGGGTACGGGTCCAACACTGAAGCTTTCTTT. Amino acids: CASSATLGYGSNTEAFF.

The rearrangement joins TRBV6-1 to TRBJ1-6; D is possibly TRBD1 (6 bases). The CDR3 loop spans 13 amino acids. From germline, CDR1 is MNHNS and CDR2 SASEGT. The V gene lost 4 bases and the J gene lost 10 bases, with 11 bases spanning the gap. Written as DNA, the CDR3 is TGTGCCAGCAGTGGGACAGCCCAGTCACCCCTCCACTTT. Protein product: CASSGTAQSPLHF.

This clonotype was counted only a few times. The V gene is TRBV7-6, the J gene TRBJ2-6; 7 nucleotides agree with TRBD2. The CDR3 extends over 16 amino acids. The germline gives CDR1 SGHVS, CDR2 FNYEAQ. V gave up 5 bases and J gave up 1 base; unmatched junction bases: 5. CDR3: CASSKSGASGANVLTF. The DNA for the CDR3 is TGTGCCAGCAGCAAAAGCGGGGCTTCTGGGGCCAACGTCCTGACTTTC. The complete variable domain, with remaining parts taken from reference TRBV7-6 and TRBJ2-6, reads GAGVSQSPRYKVTKRGQDVALRCDPISGHVSLYWYRQALGQGPEFLTYFNYEAQQDKSGLPNDRFSAERPEGSISTLTIQRTEQRDSAMYRCASSKSGASGANVLTFGAGSRLTVL.

CDR3 DNA: TGTGCCTGGAGGCGGGACAGGGGGCGAGTGAACACTGAAGCTTTCTTT. The encoded protein is CAWRRDRGRVNTEAFF. This chain links TRBV30 with TRBJ1-1; TRBD1 matches at 12 bases. CDR3 length: 16 residues. Germline V lookup: CDR1 GTSNPN, CDR2 SVGIG (reference sequence). V trimming: 3 bases; J trimming: 0 bases; junction bases outside the gene matches: 5. Full variable domain (remainder filled in from reference TRBV30 and TRBJ1-1): SQTIHQWPATLVQPVGSPLSLECTVEGTSNPNLYWYRQAAGRGLQLLFYSVGIGQISSEVPQNLSASRPQDRQFILSSKKLLLSDSGFYLCAWRRDRGRVNTEAFFGQGTRLTVV.

A remark on this clonotype: A read error may be the cause here, since a much bigger clone is one base away. The chain links TRBV20-1 to TRBJ2-5; TRBD1 might be the D (6 bases). This CDR3 is built from 12 residues. Trimming removed 4 bases at V and 7 bases at J, with 13 bases between. The germline gives CDR1 DFQATT, CDR2 SNEGSKA (reference sequence). The CDR3 sequence is CSATDRSRTQYF. The DNA of the CDR3 is TGCAGTGCTACAGACAGGAGCAGGACCCAGTACTTC.

This clonotype was detected many times. The V gene is TRBV7-2, the J gene TRBJ2-1; D is uncertain. The CDR3 sequence is 14 residues long. Trimming took 1 base from V and 7 from J, leaving 11 bases between them. The germline V gene has CDR1 SGHTA and CDR2 FQGNSA. The CDR3 DNA is TGTGCCAGCAGCTTAGGGACGGCCGGGAATGAGCAGTTCTTC. Protein sequence: CASSLGTAGNEQFF.

This clonotype was detected many times. The chain links TRBV5-1 to TRBJ1-4; D is unclear. The CDR3 is 14 residues long. Between the trimmed V and J ends, which lost 2 bases and 3 bases, there was a span of 8 bases. From germline, CDR1 is SGHRS and CDR2 YFSETQ. CDR3: CASSLERANEKLFF. For the CDR3, the DNA is TGCGCCAGCAGCTTAGAGAGGGCTAATGAAAAACTGTTTTTT.

This clonotype came up many times. The chain couples TRBV20-1 to TRBJ2-4; no reliable D call. This CDR3 region has 13 residues. V was cut by 6 bases and J by 3 bases, with 12 bases left in between. Germline loops: CDR1 DFQATT, CDR2 SNEGSKA (reference sequence). The CDR3 loop reads CSAPTIVKNIQYF. CDR3 sequence (DNA): TGCAGTGCCCCCACGATAGTCAAAAACATTCAGTACTTC.

At least ten counts were recorded for this clonotype. V is TRBV20-1 and J is TRBJ1-3; unclear D gene. Per the germline V gene, CDR1 is DFQATT and CDR2 is SNEGSKA (reference sequence). V was cut by 0 bases and J by 3 bases, with 12 bases left in between. This CDR3 region has 15 residues. CDR3 amino acids: CSARDGPNLGNTIYF. CDR3 sequence (DNA): TGCAGTGCTAGAGATGGACCCAACCTTGGAAACACCATATATTTT.

This clonotype was seen ten or more times. V usage is TRBV25-1 and J usage is TRBJ1-5; 8 bases are a match to TRBD1. Germline trimming cut 4 bases from V and 1 base from J; bases unmatched to any gene: 3. The CDR3 extends over 15 amino acids. Germline CDR1 is MGHDK and CDR2 is SYGVNS. CDR3 region: CASSGAGGSNQPQHF. In DNA, the CDR3 is TGTGCCAGCAGTGGGGCAGGGGGCAGCAATCAGCCCCAGCATTTT.

The chain links TRBV6-2 or TRBV6-3 to TRBJ1-5; D may be TRBD1 (6 bases). V shed 0 bases and J shed 1 base, with 13 bases lying between them. CDR1 is MNHEY, CDR2 SVGEGT, per germline. The CDR3 is 17 residues long. The CDR3 nucleotides are TGTGCCAGCAGTTACTCTGGGCTGGGGGCCAGCAATCAGCCCCAGCATTTT. Amino acid sequence: CASSYSGLGASNQPQHF.

This clonotype was recorded a few times. This chain links TRBV20-1 with TRBJ1-2, with D possibly matching TRBD1 (6 bases). Germline CDR1 DFQATT, CDR2 SNEGSKA (reference sequence). Trimming removed 5 bases at V and 6 bases at J, with 16 bases between. CDR3 length equals 13 residues. The CDR3 region is CSASKGGIDGYTF. CDR3 nucleotide sequence: TGCAGTGCTTCGAAGGGGGGCATCGATGGCTACACCTTC.

This clonotype was seen more than once but under ten times. The chain couples TRBV12-3 or TRBV12-4 to TRBJ2-5, with D possibly matching TRBD1 (6 bases). This CDR3 region has 14 residues. V was cut by 1 base and J by 2 bases, with 8 bases left in between. The CDR3 loop reads CASSLDRAQETQYF. The CDR3 DNA reads TGTGCCAGCAGTTTAGACAGGGCACAAGAGACCCAGTACTTC.

This clonotype was observed at least ten times. The chain uses TRBV29-1 and TRBJ1-1; D is possibly TRBD1 (6 bases). The germline V gene encodes CDR1 SQVTM and CDR2 ANQGSEA. CDR3 length: 13 residues. Trimming shortened V by 5 bases and J by 4 bases, and 14 bases separated the two germline ends. CDR3 in DNA: TGCAGCGTTACAGCGTCAGGGGCCACTGAAGCTTTCTTT. Translation gives CSVTASGATEAFF.

This clonotype was counted at least ten times. This chain connects TRBV20-1 to TRBJ1-5; possibly TRBD1 for D (5 bases). Per the germline V gene, CDR1 is DFQATT and CDR2 is SNEGSKA (reference sequence). The V end was cut by 3 bases, the J end by 2 bases, with 11 bases between. The CDR3 totals 14 residues. CDR3 bases: TGCAGTGCTAGTCGGGGGTTCGGCAATCAGCCCCAGCATTTT. This sequence encodes CSASRGFGNQPQHF.

This chain uses TRBV7-2 with TRBJ2-3; D possibly uses TRBD1 or TRBD2 (6 bases each). Trimming shortened V by 0 bases and J by 5 bases, and 15 bases separated the two germline ends. CDR1 SGHTA and CDR2 FQGNSA come from the germline V gene. The CDR3 length is 16 residues. Here the CDR3 reads CASSLAALGGGDTQYF. In DNA, the CDR3 is TGTGCCAGCAGCTTAGCTGCGCTCGGGGGCGGAGATACGCAGTATTTT.

This clonotype was counted only a few times. The chain employs TRBV18 and TRBJ2-7; D is unresolved. The CDR3 covers 12 residues. V was cut by 6 bases and J by 6 bases, with 12 bases left in between. Germline assignment: CDR1 KGHSH and CDR2 LQKENI. The CDR3 spells CASSASGPEQYF. In nucleotides, the CDR3 is TGTGCCAGCTCTGCGTCAGGTCCCGAGCAGTACTTC.

This clonotype was counted ten times or more. The chain joins TRBV7-9 to TRBJ2-7; D remains ambiguous. Looked up from germline, CDR1 is SEHNR and CDR2 is FQNEAQ (reference sequence). V was pared by 1 base and J by 4 bases, with 11 bases between. The length of the CDR3 is 14 residues. The CDR3 region is CASSLGFLSYEQYF. The CDR3 DNA reads TGTGCCAGCAGCTTAGGTTTCTTAAGTTACGAGCAGTACTTC. Supplemented by reference TRBV7-9 and TRBJ2-7, the full variable domain reads DTGVSQNPRHKITKRGQNVTFRCDPISEHNRLYWYRQTLGQGPEFLTYFQNEAQLEKSRLLSDRFSAERPKGSFSTLEIQRTEQGDSAMYLCASSLGFLSYEQYFGPGTRLTVT.

The sample holds many counts of this clonotype. The CDR3 loop reads CASSPGTVGGNTIYF. DNA of the CDR3: TGTGCCAGCAGCCCCGGGACAGTAGGTGGAAACACCATATATTTT. The chain has TRBV9 and TRBJ1-3; 7 bases are a match to TRBD1. V shed 4 bases, J shed 3 bases, and the junction held 7 bases outside the gene matches. CDR1 is SGDLS, CDR2 YYNGEE, per germline. CDR3 length: 15 amino acids. Drawing the rest from reference TRBV9 and TRBJ1-3, the complete variable domain is DSGVTQTPKHLITATGQRVTLRCSPRSGDLSVYWYQQSLDQGLQFLIQYYNGEERAKGNILERFSAQQFPDLHSELNLSSLELGDSALYFCASSPGTVGGNTIYFGEGSWLTVV.

V and J are TRBV9 and TRBJ2-7, with D possibly matching TRBD1 (6 bases). V shed 3 bases and J shed 0 bases, with 13 bases lying between them. CDR3 length: 15 residues. Germline V CDR1 and CDR2: SGDLS, YYNGEE. CDR3 residues: CASSAGTSSSYEQYF. For the CDR3, the DNA is TGTGCCAGCAGCGCGGGGACATCGAGCTCCTACGAGCAGTACTTC.

This clonotype came up a few times. The chain combines TRBV6-5 with TRBJ1-6; the match to TRBD1 covers 9 bases. Germline loops: CDR1 MNHEY, CDR2 SVGAGI. J was trimmed by 7 bases and V by 0 bases; bases with no gene match: 7. The CDR3 spans 17 residues. CDR3: CASSYSVRDRDNSPLHF. DNA for the CDR3: TGTGCCAGCAGTTACTCGGTCCGGGACAGGGACAATTCACCCCTCCACTTT.

V usage is TRBV5-1 and J usage is TRBJ2-5, with D perhaps matching TRBD2 (5 bases). The CDR3 runs to 13 residues. V was pared by 3 bases and J by 7 bases, with 13 bases between. CDR1 and CDR2 (germline): SGHRS, YFSETQ. CDR3 loop: CASSSTTMPTQYF. The CDR3 DNA reads as TGCGCCAGCAGCTCGACTACCATGCCGACCCAGTACTTC.

This clonotype appeared many times. The chain couples TRBV11-1 to TRBJ2-2; the D call may be TRBD1 or TRBD2 (5 bases each). Trimming took 1 base from V and 4 from J, leaving 22 bases between them. The CDR3 loop spans 19 amino acids. The germline V gene has CDR1 SGHAT and CDR2 FQDESV (reference sequence). CDR3 protein: CASSLEGQVLGLRTGELFF. The CDR3 nucleotides are TGTGCCAGCAGCTTAGAGGGGCAGGTCCTAGGACTTCGCACCGGGGAGCTGTTTTTT.

This clonotype was seen more than once but under ten times. The gene calls are TRBV6-1 and TRBJ2-3; 10 bases map to TRBD2. Germline V CDR1 and CDR2: MNHNS, SASEGT. The trim removed 4 bases at V and 3 bases at J, leaving 4 bases unmatched. The CDR3 covers 15 residues. CDR3 protein: CASSALAGETDTQYF. The CDR3 coding sequence is TGTGCCAGCAGTGCTCTAGCGGGGGAAACAGATACGCAGTATTTT.

This clonotype was observed a few times. The gene calls are TRBV20-1 and TRBJ1-6; D is unresolved. The CDR3 is 14 amino acids. Trimming cost V 5 bases and J 0 bases, with 8 bases left between them. The germline V gene encodes CDR1 DFQATT and CDR2 SNEGSKA (reference sequence). CDR3 in amino acids: CSAPGSSYNSPLHF. In DNA, the CDR3 is TGCAGTGCTCCTGGGAGCTCCTATAATTCACCCCTCCACTTT.

This chain links TRBV4-1 with TRBJ2-3; D is unresolved. The CDR3 extends over 16 amino acids. Deletions cut 0 bases from V and 2 bases from J, with 12 bases between. Germline-derived CDR1 and CDR2 are MGHRA and YSYEKL. DNA of the CDR3: TGCGCCAGCAGCCAAGAAATAGCCCGCTACACAGATACGCAGTATTTT. Its protein is CASSQEIARYTDTQYF.

In its sample, this clonotype was seen a few times. The chain joins TRBV20-1 to TRBJ1-6; possible D gene TRBD1, 5 bases. The CDR3 contains 14 residues. Germline V gene data show CDR1 as DFQATT and CDR2 as SNEGSKA (reference sequence). Trimming shortened V by 0 bases and J by 7 bases, and 10 bases separated the two germline ends. CDR3 nucleotides: TGCAGTGCTAGAGAGGGGGAAGGGAATTCACCCCTCCACTTT. It encodes CSAREGEGNSPLHF.

V is TRBV11-2 and J is TRBJ2-3, with TRBD1 matching 8 bases. With 5 bases clipped from V and 14 bases from J, the junction kept 9 bases outside the gene matches. CDR1 SGHAT and CDR2 FQNNGV come from the germline V gene. The CDR3 is made up of 12 amino acids. The CDR3 DNA sequence: TGTGCCAGCAGCAACGCCGGGACAGGTCTGTATTTT. Protein sequence: CASSNAGTGLYF.

This clonotype has a count of ten or more. The chain is built from TRBV28 and TRBJ1-6; D unresolved. The CDR3 spans 15 residues. Between the trimmed V and J ends, which lost 8 bases and 4 bases, there was a span of 15 bases. Germline lookup yields CDR1 MDHEN and CDR2 SYDVKM. In DNA form, the CDR3 reads TGTGCCAGCCTCGCGGGGAGGACTTATAATTCACCCCTCCACTTT. It is translated as CASLAGRTYNSPLHF.

The rearrangement uses TRBV6-1 and TRBJ1-4; D uncertain. CDR1 is MNHNS and CDR2 is SASEGT in the germline V gene. Trimming shortened V by 1 base and J by 3 bases, and 15 bases separated the two germline ends. The CDR3 is 17 amino acids. The CDR3 DNA is TGTGCCAGCAGTGAAGTTTTCGGCGCTGAAGCTAATGAAAAACTGTTTTTT. It translates to CASSEVFGAEANEKLFF.

The sample holds many counts of this clonotype. One junction end does not reproduce the germline sequence, and a read error may be involved. The chain employs TRBV30 and TRBJ2-7; D perhaps matches TRBD2 (5 bases). The CDR3 has 12 amino acids. In germline, CDR1 is GTSNPN, CDR2 SVGIG (reference sequence). The CDR3 bases are TGTGCCTGGAGTGGTGGGAGCTACGTGCAGTACTTC. It yields the protein CAWSGGSYVQYF.